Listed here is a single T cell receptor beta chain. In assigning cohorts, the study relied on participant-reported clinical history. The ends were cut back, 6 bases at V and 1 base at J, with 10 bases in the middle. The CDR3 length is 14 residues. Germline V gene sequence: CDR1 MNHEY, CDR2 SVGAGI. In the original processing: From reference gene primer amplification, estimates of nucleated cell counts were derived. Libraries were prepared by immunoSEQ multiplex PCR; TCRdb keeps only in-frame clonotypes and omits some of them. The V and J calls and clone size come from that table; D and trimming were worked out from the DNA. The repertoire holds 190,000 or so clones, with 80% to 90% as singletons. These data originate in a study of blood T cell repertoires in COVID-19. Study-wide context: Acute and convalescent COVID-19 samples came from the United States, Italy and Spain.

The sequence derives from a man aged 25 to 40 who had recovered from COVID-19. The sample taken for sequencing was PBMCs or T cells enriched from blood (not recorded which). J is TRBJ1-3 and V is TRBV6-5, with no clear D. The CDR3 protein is CASSRVGSGNTIYF. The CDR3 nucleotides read TGTGCCAGCAGCCGGGTTGGGTCTGGAAACACCATATATTTT.